Following are 23 T cell receptor beta chains from one sample sequenced in a study of shared T cell receptors in the human thymus. The repertoire was sequenced with immunoSEQ multiplex PCR; TCRdb's copy has only in-frame clones and lacks some. The top ten hold roughly 0.0087% of the sample, which has some 640,000 clones, roughly 86% seen once. In addition, the sample was reused for a study of human thymus T cells.

Specimen: thymocytes. The receptors derive from a boy under two years old with a congenital heart defect.

V gene TRBV25-1 combines with J gene TRBJ1-2, with 12 bases aligning to TRBD1. V shed 4 bases, J shed 4 bases, and the junction held 4 bases outside the gene matches. There are 15 residues in the CDR3. Germline CDR1 and CDR2: MGHDK and SYGVNS. The CDR3 coding sequence is TGTGCCAGCAGTGGGGACAGGGGGCGGCCCTATGGCTACACCTTC. It is translated as CASSGDRGRPYGYTF.

The V gene is TRBV28, the J gene TRBJ2-3, with D possibly TRBD1 on 6 matching bases. V lost 6 bases to trimming and J lost 3 bases, with 19 bases between them. Per germline, CDR1 MDHEN and CDR2 SYDVKM. The CDR3 is made up of 16 amino acids. The CDR3 DNA is TGTGCCAGCAGACTCCGGGACAAAAATCAAACAGATACGCAGTATTTT. Translating gives CASRLRDKNQTDTQYF. Full variable domain (remainder filled in from reference TRBV28 and TRBJ2-3): DVKVTQSSRYLVKRTGEKVFLECVQDMDHENMFWYRQDPGLGLRLIYFSYDVKMKEKGDIPEGYSVSREKKERFSLILESASTNQTSMYLCASRLRDKNQTDTQYFGPGTRLTVL.

The chain recombines TRBV18 with TRBJ2-1; 12 nucleotides match TRBD2. This CDR3 contains 18 residues. The trim removed 4 bases at V and 0 bases at J, leaving 7 bases unmatched. Germline loops: CDR1 KGHSH, CDR2 LQKENI. The CDR3 protein is CASSRGTSGLSSYNEQFF. In DNA, the CDR3 is TGTGCCAGCTCACGCGGGACTAGCGGGTTGAGCTCCTACAATGAGCAGTTCTTC.

V is TRBV18 and J is TRBJ2-7; 7 bases are a match to TRBD1. The germline CDR1 and CDR2 sequences are KGHSH and LQKENI. There are 14 residues in the CDR3. Trimming removed 6 bases from V and 4 bases from J; junction bases left unmatched: 9. CDR3 DNA sequence: TGTGCCAGCTCCCCCAGGACAGGAGGATACGAGCAGTACTTC. Translating it yields CASSPRTGGYEQYF.

The chain employs TRBV27 and TRBJ1-4, with TRBD1 as a possible D gene (5 bases). V dropped 5 bases and J dropped 0 bases, with 16 bases sitting between them. The CDR3 spans 17 residues. CDR1 and CDR2 (germline): MNHEY, SMNVEV (reference sequence). The chain's CDR3 is CASSTHRDFATNEKLFF. CDR3 nucleotide sequence: TGTGCCAGCAGTACCCACCGGGACTTTGCAACTAATGAAAAACTGTTTTTT. Full variable domain (remainder filled in from reference TRBV27 and TRBJ1-4): EAQVTQNPRYLITVTGKKLTVTCSQNMNHEYMSWYRQDPGLGLRQIYYSMNVEVTDKGDVPEGYKVSRKEKRNFPLILESPSPNQTSLYFCASSTHRDFATNEKLFFGSGTQLSVL.

The chain links TRBV14 to TRBJ1-1; 7 bases align to TRBD1. Per germline, CDR1 SGHDN and CDR2 FVKESK. Trimming removed 4 bases from V and 10 bases from J; junction bases left unmatched: 15. This CDR3 contains 15 residues. CDR3 loop: CASSPNRGRLGPAFF. CDR3 sequence (DNA): TGTGCCAGCAGCCCCAACAGGGGAAGGTTAGGGCCAGCTTTCTTT.

The CDR3: CSASSEPQHF. CDR3 in DNA: TGCAGTGCTAGCTCTGAGCCCCAGCATTTT. The J gene is TRBJ1-5, the V gene TRBV20-1, with unresolved D. The CDR3 spans 10 residues. Trimming cost V 3 bases and J 8 bases, with 5 bases left between them. Germline values: CDR1 DFQATT, CDR2 SNEGSKA (reference sequence).

The J gene is TRBJ2-5, the V gene TRBV13, with 15 bases fitting TRBD2. V trimming: 1 base; J trimming: 2 bases; junction bases outside the gene matches: 2. There are 17 residues in the CDR3. CDR1 and CDR2 (germline): PRHDT, FYEKMQ (reference sequence). The CDR3 bases are TGTGCCAGCAGCTTAGAGGGGACTAGCGGGGGGCAAGAGACCCAGTACTTC. Its translation is CASSLEGTSGGQETQYF.

The rearrangement links TRBV4-3 to TRBJ2-3; TRBD2 agrees at 8 bases. Trimming cost V 3 bases and J 1 base; bases outside gene matches: 15. The CDR3 totals 19 residues. Per the germline V gene, CDR1 is LGHNA and CDR2 is YSLEER. This CDR3 is CASSQGDGLAPGGTDTQYF. The CDR3 DNA is TGCGCCAGCAGCCAGGGGGACGGACTAGCCCCGGGGGGCACAGATACGCAGTATTTT.

On this clone: Compared with germline, one end of the junction differs, possibly owing to a read error. This rearrangement joins TRBV11-2 to TRBJ2-7, with TRBD1 identical over 9 bases. The length of the CDR3 is 12 residues. Germline V gives CDR1 SGHAT, CDR2 FQNNGV. CDR3 residues: CASSFAGTGFLF. CDR3 nucleotides: TGTGCCAGCAGCTTCGCCGGGACAGGGTTTCTCTTC.

This chain connects TRBV11-1 to TRBJ1-1; D is undetermined. Germline CDR1 reads SGHAT; CDR2 reads FQDESV (reference sequence). The CDR3 covers 16 residues. V gave up 1 base and J gave up 0 bases, with 12 bases separating them. The CDR3 spells CASSLDGADLNTEAFF. CDR3 coding DNA: TGTGCCAGCAGCTTAGATGGAGCAGACTTGAACACTGAAGCTTTCTTT.

V gene TRBV29-1 combines with J gene TRBJ2-7; a weak D match, TRBD1 (5 bases). This CDR3 region has 13 residues. With 4 bases removed from V and 2 bases from J, the gap between germline ends came to 12 bases. Germline values: CDR1 SQVTM, CDR2 ANQGSEA. CDR3 in DNA: TGCAGCGTTGCACGTGACAGAGCCTACGAGCAGTACTTC. It is translated as CSVARDRAYEQYF.

This chain uses TRBV28 with TRBJ1-1; D is ambiguous. The ends were cut back, 3 bases at V and 8 bases at J, with 7 bases in the middle. The germline CDR1 and CDR2 sequences are MDHEN and SYDVKM. CDR3 length: 11 residues. CDR3 nucleotide sequence: TGTGCCAGCAGTTTCCCAGGAGAAGCTTTCTTT. Protein product: CASSFPGEAFF.

The chain combines TRBV7-9 with TRBJ2-3; 7 bases align to TRBD2. The V segment lost 3 bases and the J segment 2 bases; nucleotides outside the gene matches: 2. CDR1 is SEHNR and CDR2 is FQNEAQ in the germline V gene (reference sequence). The CDR3 length is 14 residues. CDR3 in amino acids: CASSLGRDTDTQYF. The CDR3 nucleotides are TGTGCCAGCAGCTTGGGGAGGGACACAGATACGCAGTATTTT.

This chain connects TRBV18 to TRBJ1-2; D uncertain. V shed 3 bases and J shed 4 bases, with 15 bases lying between them. CDR1 is KGHSH, CDR2 LQKENI, per germline. This CDR3 is built from 15 residues. Written as DNA, the CDR3 is TGTGCCAGCTCACCTGATTATTCGGGGATCTATGGCTACACCTTC. This encodes CASSPDYSGIYGYTF.

CDR3 bases: TGCGCCAGCAGCGAAGGACACGAGTCCGGGGAGCTGTTTTTT. It encodes CASSEGHESGELFF. The gene calls are TRBV4-1 and TRBJ2-2, with TRBD1 as a possible D gene (5 bases). Germline CDR1 MGHRA, CDR2 YSYEKL. The length of the CDR3 is 14 residues. Trimming removed 5 bases from V and 6 bases from J, with 13 bases in between.

The chain is built from TRBV5-8 and TRBJ2-1; 9 bases line up with TRBD2. Trimming took 5 bases from V and 6 from J; bases not matched to a gene: 6. The germline CDR1 and CDR2 sequences are SGHTS and YDEGEE. This CDR3 is built from 14 residues. CDR3 nucleotide sequence: TGTGCCAGCAGGGCTAGCGGGAAGGGCAATGAGCAGTTCTTC. Translated, it gives CASRASGKGNEQFF. The whole variable domain, remainder taken from reference TRBV5-8 and TRBJ2-1, is EAGVTQSPTHLIKTRGQQATLRCSPISGHTSVYWYQQALGLGLQFLLWYDEGEERNRGNFPPRFSGRQFPNYSSELNVNALELEDSALYLCASRASGKGNEQFFGPGTRLTVL.

The rearrangement uses TRBV13 and TRBJ1-2; 10 bases align to TRBD1. J was trimmed by 3 bases and V by 5 bases; bases with no gene match: 9. Germline assignment: CDR1 PRHDT and CDR2 FYEKMQ (reference sequence). The CDR3 is 16 residues long. The CDR3 sequence: CASSPRDRGRDYGYTF. In nucleotides, the CDR3 is TGTGCCAGCAGCCCCCGGGACAGGGGCCGGGACTATGGCTACACCTTC.

The V gene is TRBV20-1, the J gene TRBJ1-2; D call uncertain. The CDR3 runs to 11 residues. The germline CDR1 and CDR2 sequences are DFQATT and SNEGSKA (reference sequence). V was pared by 1 base and J by 8 bases, with 8 bases between. The CDR3 DNA reads TGCAGTGCTAGAGCTTCGAGGGGCTACACCTTC. This sequence encodes CSARASRGYTF.

In its sample, this clone was seen a few times. V usage is TRBV7-6 and J usage is TRBJ2-7; tentatively, D is TRBD2 (7 bases). The CDR3 has 15 residues. Germline V gene lookup returns CDR1 SGHVS and CDR2 FNYEAQ. V lost 5 bases to trimming and J lost 3 bases, with 17 bases between them. Here the CDR3 reads CASSRRAGANYEQYF. For the CDR3, the DNA is TGTGCCAGCAGCCGTCGGGCGGGGGCCAACTACGAGCAGTACTTC.

J is TRBJ1-1 and V is TRBV28; perhaps TRBD1 as D (6 bases). This CDR3 contains 16 residues. The germline gives CDR1 MDHEN, CDR2 SYDVKM. The germline V and J ends were trimmed by 4 bases and 0 bases, with 15 bases remaining between them. The DNA for the CDR3 is TGTGCCAGCAGTTCTACGGGGGGCCCCATGAACACTGAAGCTTTCTTT. This codes for CASSSTGGPMNTEAFF.

V gene TRBV28 combines with J gene TRBJ2-7, with D possibly being TRBD1 (5 bases). The CDR3 consists of 15 residues. Germline loops: CDR1 MDHEN, CDR2 SYDVKM. V shed 3 bases and J shed 4 bases, with 16 bases lying between them. CDR3 nucleotide sequence: TGTGCCAGCAGTTTGAATCGGACAAATTATTACGAGCAGTACTTC. Translated: CASSLNRTNYYEQYF.

This rearrangement joins TRBV6-1 to TRBJ1-5, with TRBD1 identical over 7 bases. Trimming cost V 4 bases and J 0 bases; bases outside gene matches: 15. This CDR3 contains 19 residues. The germline CDR1 and CDR2 sequences are MNHNS and SASEGT. CDR3 in DNA: TGTGCCAGCAGTGGAAACCGGGACAGCGGGCCCTTTAGCAATCAGCCCCAGCATTTT. Translating it yields CASSGNRDSGPFSNQPQHF.